This is a list of T cell receptor beta chains from one sample in a study of blood T cell repertoires in COVID-19. Assay used: immunoSEQ multiplex PCR; TCRdb lists only in-frame clones, some missing. Of 45,000 to 60,000 clones in the sample, roughly nine tenths were seen once. The sequenced sample was peripheral blood. The source is a man aged 50-60 years with acute or convalescent COVID-19. Each CDR3 is given with its conserved first and last residue. The D gene is left open where the match is weak. Not every row has a clone size; where given, it reads once, few, many or a size class.

d_call clone_size j_call v_call cdr3_nt cdr3_aa
- - TRBJ2-5 TRBV9 TGTGCCAGCAGCGTAGGGGCAGGTCCGCAAGAGACCCAGTACTTC CASSVGAGPQETQYF
TRBD1 - TRBJ1-1 TRBV9 TGTGCCAGCAGCGTAACCCCAGGGGGGAACACTGAAGCTTTCTTT CASSVTPGGNTEAFF
TRBD1 once TRBJ2-1 TRBV10-3 TGTGCCATCAGTGGGGGGAGGGACAGGGCTGGTAATGAGCAGTTCTTC CAISGGRDRAGNEQFF
- - TRBJ2-7 TRBV7-9 TGTGCCAGCAGCTTAAGAGTCACAGGGAGCATGAGACCCTACGAGCAGTACTTC CASSLRVTGSMRPYEQYF
TRBD1 - TRBJ2-7 TRBV9 TGTGCCAGCAGCGTAGGGGACAGCTCCACCTACGAGCAGTACTTC CASSVGDSSTYEQYF
TRBD1 - TRBJ1-5 TRBV5-1 TGCGCCAGCAGCTTGGCCCCCGGGACAGGGGCTCAGCCCCAGCATTTT CASSLAPGTGAQPQHF
- - TRBJ2-5 TRBV7-2 TGTGCCAGCAGCCGCGCGGGACCTATGTACTTC CASSRAGPMYF
TRBD1 - TRBJ2-5 TRBV2 TGTGCCAGCAGCAGGACAGGGGGAGGGGAGACCCAGTACTTC CASSRTGGGETQYF
TRBD1 - TRBJ1-2 TRBV14 TGTGCCAGCAGCCAAGGACAGGGACGTAGCTATGGCTACACCTTC CASSQGQGRSYGYTF
- - TRBJ2-1 TRBV10-3 TGTGCCATCAACCTCGATATTAGCGTGGGAGAGCAGTTCTTC CAINLDISVGEQFF
- - TRBJ2-7 TRBV6-1 TGTGCCAGCAGTGAGGCGACAGGTCTAAACGAGCAGTACTTC CASSEATGLNEQYF
TRBD2 - TRBJ2-5 TRBV9 TGTGCCAGCAGCGTAGATCCTAGCGGGAGCACTGTCCAAGAGACCCAGTACTTC CASSVDPSGSTVQETQYF
TRBD2 - TRBJ2-3 TRBV19 TGTGCCAGTAGTATTGGGAGGGTTCCAGATACGCAGTATTTT CASSIGRVPDTQYF
TRBD2 - TRBJ2-7 TRBV6-1 TGTGCCAGCAGTGAAGAGGTAGCGGGAGGATACGAGCAGTACTTC CASSEEVAGGYEQYF
- - TRBJ1-1 TRBV6-5 TGTGCCAGCTGCGGGAACACTGAAGCTTTCTTT CASCGNTEAFF
TRBD2 - TRBJ2-7 TRBV12-3/TRBV12-4 TGTGCCAGCAGTTTAGGTGCGGGGGACGAGCAGTACTTC CASSLGAGDEQYF
TRBD2 - TRBJ2-3 TRBV7-9 TGTGCCAGCAGCTTAAGCGTCCGAGGGAGGGCAGATACGCAGTATTTT CASSLSVRGRADTQYF
- few TRBJ2-2 TRBV5-1 TGCGCCAGCAGCACCGACAGGACGAACACCGGGGAGCTGTTTTTT CASSTDRTNTGELFF